These 12 T cell receptor beta chains came from one sample sequenced in a study of cytomegalovirus exposure and HLA in healthy donors. The primer mix had 60 Vbeta and 13 Jbeta primers. The table came from immunoSEQ multiplex PCR; TCRdb's copy has only in-frame clones and leaves some out. The sample lists about 130,000 clones; around 79% were seen once. Sample: PBMCs. These receptors were taken from a woman in her 40s in good health and CMV-seropositive.

The chain joins TRBV5-6 to TRBJ2-7, with 12 bases that match TRBD1. The CDR3 runs 17 residues. CDR1 and CDR2 from the germline V gene are SGHDT and YYEEEE. The V gene end was trimmed by 6 bases and the J gene end by 4 bases; junction bases not matched to a gene: 14. The CDR3 region is CASTRGQGAFPRYEQYF. CDR3 coding DNA: TGTGCCAGCACCAGGGGACAGGGGGCGTTCCCAAGGTACGAGCAGTACTTC.

V gene TRBV5-1 combines with J gene TRBJ2-1; 7 nucleotides match TRBD1. J was trimmed by 5 bases and V by 3 bases; bases with no gene match: 5. This CDR3 region has 14 residues. CDR1 and CDR2 (germline): SGHRS, YFSETQ. The CDR3 reads CASSWDSTDNEQFF. In nucleotides, the CDR3 is TGCGCCAGCAGCTGGGACAGTACCGACAATGAGCAGTTCTTC. Full variable domain (outside the CDR3, taken from reference TRBV5-1 and TRBJ2-1): KAGVTQTPRYLIKTRGQQVTLSCSPISGHRSVSWYQQTPGQGLQFLFEYFSETQRNKGNFPGRFSGRQFSNSRSEMNVSTLELGDSALYLCASSWDSTDNEQFFGPGTRLTVL.

The chain has TRBV19 and TRBJ1-1; D remains ambiguous. V gave up 3 bases and J gave up 1 base, with 12 bases separating them. The CDR3 is made up of 15 amino acids. Per the germline V gene, CDR1 is LNHDA and CDR2 is SQIVND (reference sequence). CDR3 loop: CASSIIQLGNTEAFF. The CDR3 DNA follows: TGTGCCAGTAGTATCATCCAGCTAGGGAACACTGAAGCTTTCTTT.

V and J are TRBV27 and TRBJ1-1; D may be TRBD1 (5 bases). V lost 5 bases and J 1 base, leaving 11 bases between the germline ends. The CDR3 covers 14 residues. Germline V gene lookup returns CDR1 MNHEY and CDR2 SMNVEV (reference sequence). CDR3 DNA sequence: TGTGCCAGCAGTAGGGGACTCCCGAACACTGAAGCTTTCTTT. Translated, it gives CASSRGLPNTEAFF.

In nucleotides, the CDR3 is TGTGCCAGCAGTTTTATCGAACAGGGAACCCAGTACTTC. It translates to CASSFIEQGTQYF. The rearrangement joins TRBV7-6 to TRBJ2-5; perhaps TRBD1 as D (6 bases). V was cut by 6 bases and J by 8 bases, with 16 bases left in between. This CDR3 has 13 residues. Germline CDR1 SGHVS, CDR2 FNYEAQ.

The gene calls are TRBV19 and TRBJ2-5, with 10 bases that match TRBD1. TRBJ2-7 matches the DNA end more closely, so the J call is doubtful. The CDR3 totals 15 residues. Germline-derived CDR1 and CDR2 are LNHDA and SQIVND (reference sequence). The CDR3 bases are TGTGCCAGTAAGGGGACAGGGGCTTCCCCCTACGAGCAGTACTTC. Amino acids: CASKGTGASPYEQYF.

This chain links TRBV18 with TRBJ2-2; a weak D match, TRBD1 (6 bases). The CDR3 is 16 residues long. Germline V gene lookup returns CDR1 KGHSH and CDR2 LQKENI. V gave up 2 bases and J gave up 2 bases, with 12 bases separating them. This CDR3 reads CASSPRGQINTGELFF. The CDR3 bases are TGTGCCAGCTCACCAAGAGGACAGATTAACACCGGGGAGCTGTTTTTT. Using reference TRBV18 and TRBJ2-2 for the parts outside the CDR3, the full variable domain is NAGVMQNPRHLVRRRGQEARLRCSPMKGHSHVYWYRQLPEEGLKFMVYLQKENIIDESGMPKERFSAEFPKEGPSILRIQQVVRGDSAAYFCASSPRGQINTGELFFGEGSRLTVL.

This sequence joins TRBV28 and TRBJ2-3, with 9 bases lining up with TRBD1. CDR3 length equals 16 residues. The J segment lost 6 bases and the V segment lost 2 bases, leaving 9 bases of the junction unmatched. Germline V gene lookup returns CDR1 MDHEN and CDR2 SYDVKM. The CDR3 coding sequence is TGTGCCAGCAGTTTACGACAGGGGGAAGGCCGGGATACGCAGTATTTT. It translates to CASSLRQGEGRDTQYF. Filled out from reference TRBV28 and TRBJ2-3, the complete variable domain reads DVKVTQSSRYLVKRTGEKVFLECVQDMDHENMFWYRQDPGLGLRLIYFSYDVKMKEKGDIPEGYSVSREKKERFSLILESASTNQTSMYLCASSLRQGEGRDTQYFGPGTRLTVL.

The chain couples TRBV27 to TRBJ1-1; 9 nucleotides agree with TRBD1. The ends lost 2 bases at V and 10 bases at J; junction bases unmatched: 8. CDR3 length: 14 amino acids. Germline CDR1 reads MNHEY; CDR2 reads SMNVEV (reference sequence). CDR3 protein: CASSLNKRTGAAFF. The CDR3 nucleotides are TGTGCCAGCAGTTTAAATAAAAGGACAGGGGCAGCTTTCTTT.

The V and J genes are TRBV6-5 and TRBJ1-1; TRBD1 aligns across 11 bases. This CDR3 is 15 amino acids long. V lost 6 bases and J lost 5; bases outside the gene matches: 8. In germline, CDR1 is MNHEY, CDR2 SVGAGI. CDR3 sequence (DNA): TGTGCCAGCAGGGCAACGGGACAGGGGGGGACTGAAGCTTTCTTT. This codes for CASRATGQGGTEAFF.

This clone came up a few times. The chain recombines TRBV7-3 with TRBJ2-1, with TRBD2 identical over 11 bases. With 5 bases clipped from V and 6 bases from J, the junction kept 6 bases outside the gene matches. CDR1 and CDR2 (germline): SGHTA, FQGTGA. This CDR3 has 15 residues. CDR3 DNA sequence: TGTGCCAGCAGCATCCTAGCGGGAGGAACCAATGAGCAGTTCTTC. Its translation: CASSILAGGTNEQFF.

Only a few counts were recorded for this clone. The chain recombines TRBV5-1 with TRBJ1-3, with TRBD1 as a possible D gene (6 bases). This CDR3 is 16 amino acids long. The germline gives CDR1 SGHRS, CDR2 YFSETQ. V was shortened by 2 bases and J by 2 bases, with 14 bases between the two germline ends. The CDR3: CASSLGWGTTGNTIYF. As DNA, the CDR3 is TGCGCCAGCAGCTTAGGTTGGGGGACAACTGGAAACACCATATATTTT.